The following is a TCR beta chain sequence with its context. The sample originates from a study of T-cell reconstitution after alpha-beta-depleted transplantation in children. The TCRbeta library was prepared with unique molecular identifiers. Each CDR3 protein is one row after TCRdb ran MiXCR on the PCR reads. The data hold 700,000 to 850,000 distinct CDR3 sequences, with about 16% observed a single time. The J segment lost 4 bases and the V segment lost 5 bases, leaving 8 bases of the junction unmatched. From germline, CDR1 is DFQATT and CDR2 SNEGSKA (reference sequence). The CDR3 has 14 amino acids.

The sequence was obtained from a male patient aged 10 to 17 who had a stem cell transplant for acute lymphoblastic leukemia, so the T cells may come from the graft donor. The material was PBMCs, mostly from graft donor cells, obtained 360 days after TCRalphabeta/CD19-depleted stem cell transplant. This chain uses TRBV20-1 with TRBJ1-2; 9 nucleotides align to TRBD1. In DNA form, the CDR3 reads TGCAGTGCTGCCGGACAGGGGCGAAGCTATGGCTACACCTTC. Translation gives CSAAGQGRSYGYTF.